The 21 T cell receptor beta chains listed next were all sequenced from one sample in a study of CD4 T cells in relation to SARS-CoV-2 and coronaviruses. Before the COVID-19 pandemic, during about 2011-2019, CD4+ T cells were taken from unexposed donors. This table comes from immunoSEQ multiplex PCR, and its TCRdb copy is limited to in-frame clones, with some not included. Of approximately 70,000 clones listed, 93% were seen once; the top ten hold under 0.3%. Input material: naive CD4+ T cells from PBMCs. This sample's subset: naive CD4+ T cells isolated by negative enrichment. These receptor sequences come from a human donor in good health.

The CDR3 loop is CASRGRTLTGELFF. The CDR3 DNA is TGTGCCTCCCGGGGGAGGACGTTGACCGGGGAGCTGTTTTTT. The V and J genes are TRBV6-5 and TRBJ2-2, with a weak D call TRBD2 (6 bases). Germline lookup yields CDR1 MNHEY and CDR2 SVGAGI. The CDR3 runs 14 residues. The V end lost 11 bases, the J end lost 5 bases, and 18 bases lay between the germline ends.

The rearrangement links TRBV5-1 to TRBJ2-5, with D possibly TRBD2 on 6 matching bases. Germline V gene sequence: CDR1 SGHRS, CDR2 YFSETQ. V lost 0 bases, J lost 3 bases, and 12 bases lay in between. The CDR3 runs 15 residues. The CDR3 sequence is CASSLVAGPKETQYF. Written as DNA, the CDR3 is TGCGCCAGCAGCTTGGTGGCGGGACCGAAAGAGACCCAGTACTTC.

This clone was recorded once. The CDR3 DNA reads as TGTGCCAGCTCACCCAGTTTGATGGCAGGGGCGAGCACTGAAGCTTTCTTT. Its translation: CASSPSLMAGASTEAFF. The chain joins TRBV18 to TRBJ1-1; weak D call: TRBD1 (6 bases). V was cut by 3 bases and J by 4 bases, with 21 bases left in between. This CDR3 is 17 amino acids long. Germline values: CDR1 KGHSH, CDR2 LQKENI.

This clone was counted a few times. In nucleotides, the CDR3 is TGCGCCAGCAGTGAACAGGGGTGGGACTACGAGCAGTACTTC. Its protein is CASSEQGWDYEQYF. The chain couples TRBV10-1 to TRBJ2-7; 7 positions agree with TRBD1. Germline loops: CDR1 WNHNN, CDR2 SYGVQD (reference sequence). J lost 3 bases, V lost 3 bases, and 5 bases had no gene match. CDR3 size: 14 residues.

The chain is built from TRBV7-9 and TRBJ2-5; D is possibly TRBD1 (5 bases). V lost 1 base and J 3 bases, leaving 12 bases between the germline ends. The CDR3 extends over 15 amino acids. From germline, CDR1 is SEHNR and CDR2 FQNEAQ (reference sequence). The CDR3 sequence: CASSLVSGFEETQYF. The CDR3 coding sequence is TGTGCCAGCAGCTTAGTGTCAGGGTTCGAAGAGACCCAGTACTTC.

The gene calls are TRBV10-3 and TRBJ2-1; D perhaps matches TRBD1 (7 bases). Germline V CDR1 and CDR2: ENHRY, SYGVKD. V was trimmed by 8 bases and J by 5 bases, leaving 13 bases between them. This CDR3 region has 13 residues. In DNA form, the CDR3 reads TGTGCCATCCAGGGGGGAAGCGACAATGAGCAGTTCTTC. Translation: CAIQGGSDNEQFF.

This clone has only one observation. The chain employs TRBV18 and TRBJ2-5, with D maybe TRBD1 (5 bases). Looked up from germline, CDR1 is KGHSH and CDR2 is LQKENI. The V end lost 4 bases, the J end lost 2 bases, and 14 bases lay between the germline ends. The CDR3 sequence is 15 residues long. The CDR3 DNA reads TGTGCCAGCTCACATCTCTCAGGGCCACAAGAGACCCAGTACTTC. Its translation: CASSHLSGPQETQYF.

The chain carries TRBV7-7 and TRBJ1-1, with D possibly TRBD1 on 6 matching bases. Germline V CDR1 and CDR2: SSHAT, FNYEAQ (reference sequence). V was clipped by 6 bases and J by 1 base, with 12 bases between them. CDR3 size: 14 residues. Here the CDR3 DNA reads TGTGCCAGCAGACCGTGGACAGAGAACACTGAAGCTTTCTTT. Protein product: CASRPWTENTEAFF.

The V gene is TRBV28, the J gene TRBJ1-2, with 10 bases fitting TRBD1. Germline CDR1 reads MDHEN; CDR2 reads SYDVKM. The CDR3 totals 14 residues. Trimming removed 5 bases from V and 8 bases from J; junction bases left unmatched: 8. DNA of the CDR3: TGTGCCAGCAGTCTCCCGGGACAGGGGTCCGGCTACACCTTC. As protein: CASSLPGQGSGYTF.

The chain employs TRBV24-1 and TRBJ2-7; a possible D gene is TRBD2 (6 bases). Germline CDR1 reads KGHDR; CDR2 reads SFDVKD. Trimming took 5 bases from V and 2 from J, leaving 9 bases between them. CDR3 size: 13 residues. The CDR3, as DNA: TGTGCCACCAGTGGGGACTCCACCTACGAGCAGTACTTC. Amino acids: CATSGDSTYEQYF.

The chain employs TRBV5-5 and TRBJ2-5; 11 bases line up with TRBD1. Germline CDR1 is SGHKS and CDR2 is YYEKEE (reference sequence). The CDR3 has 16 amino acids. V lost 2 bases, J lost 5 bases, and 8 bases stayed unmatched. The CDR3 region has the DNA TGTGCCAGCAGCTTCTCCGGGACAGGGGGTGGGGAGACCCAGTACTTC. Protein sequence: CASSFSGTGGGETQYF.

The V and J genes are TRBV5-5 and TRBJ1-3; 7 positions agree with TRBD1. CDR1 SGHKS and CDR2 YYEKEE come from the germline V gene (reference sequence). J lost 0 bases, V lost 3 bases, and 15 bases had no gene match. This CDR3 spans 19 amino acids. This CDR3 reads CASSSEPPGQASSGNTIYF. DNA for the CDR3: TGTGCCAGCAGCTCCGAACCCCCTGGACAGGCGAGCTCTGGAAACACCATATATTTT.

This sequence joins TRBV6-2 or TRBV6-3 and TRBJ2-3, with 14 nucleotides matching TRBD2. CDR3 length: 19 residues. From germline, CDR1 is MNHEY and CDR2 SVGEGT. The junction had 11 bases not matched to a gene; V was cut back by 5 bases and J by 1 base. CDR3 protein: CASSPIPGTSGGGTDTQYF. DNA of the CDR3: TGTGCCAGCAGTCCCATACCCGGGACTAGCGGGGGAGGCACAGATACGCAGTATTTT.

This clone was detected only a few times. CDR3 coding DNA: TGTGCCACGGGACAGGGCTCTGGAAACACCATATATTTT. It is translated as CATGQGSGNTIYF. J is TRBJ1-3 and V is TRBV15; TRBD1 aligns across 9 bases. The CDR3 is 13 residues long. Unmatched junction bases numbered 0, after V lost 9 bases and J lost 0 bases. CDR1 and CDR2 from the germline V gene are LNHNV and YYDKDF (reference sequence). Variable domain in full (rest from reference TRBV15 and TRBJ1-3): DAMVIQNPRYQVTQFGKPVTLSCSQTLNHNVMYWYQQKSSQAPKLLFHYYDKDFNNEADTPDNFQSRRPNTSFCFLDIRSPGLGDTAMYLCATGQGSGNTIYFGEGSWLTVV.

The gene calls are TRBV6-5 and TRBJ2-1, with TRBD2 matching over 7 bases. CDR3 length: 15 amino acids. J gave up 7 bases and V 5 bases, and 11 bases lay outside the gene matches. Germline V gene sequence: CDR1 MNHEY, CDR2 SVGAGI. CDR3 nucleotide sequence: TGTGCCAGCAGTACACTTGGCGGGGGTAGGAATGAGCAGTTCTTC. Translated, it gives CASSTLGGGRNEQFF.

The V and J genes are TRBV6-5 and TRBJ2-7; D unresolved. Trimming removed 5 bases from V and 2 bases from J, with 7 bases in between. The CDR3 spans 12 residues. Germline V CDR1 and CDR2: MNHEY, SVGAGI. CDR3 amino acids: CASSRFAYEQYF. CDR3 in DNA: TGTGCCAGCAGTCGGTTCGCCTACGAGCAGTACTTC.

The CDR3 DNA reads as TGCGCCAGCAGCCTAGGTCTAGCGGGAACTGGGGCCAACGTCCTGACTTTC. It encodes CASSLGLAGTGANVLTF. The chain links TRBV4-1 to TRBJ2-6; 9 positions match TRBD2. J gave up 2 bases and V 4 bases, and 6 bases lay outside the gene matches. The germline gives CDR1 MGHRA, CDR2 YSYEKL. The CDR3 runs 17 residues.

This chain uses TRBV10-1 with TRBJ1-5; D gene uncertain. The germline V gene encodes CDR1 WNHNN and CDR2 SYGVQD (reference sequence). V was trimmed by 2 bases and J by 3 bases, leaving 2 bases between them. This CDR3 spans 12 amino acids. CDR3 in amino acids: CASSENNQPQHF. CDR3 in DNA: TGCGCCAGCAGTGAGAACAATCAGCCCCAGCATTTT.

The J gene is TRBJ1-1, the V gene TRBV10-3; the match to TRBD1 covers 8 bases. This CDR3 has 14 residues. Germline CDR1 reads ENHRY; CDR2 reads SYGVKD. V lost 6 bases to trimming and J lost 4 bases; unmatched junction nucleotides: 7. The CDR3 here is CAIRADRDGTEAFF. CDR3 DNA sequence: TGTGCCATCAGAGCGGACAGGGACGGCACTGAAGCTTTCTTT.

The chain has TRBV5-5 and TRBJ1-1; no definite D call. The CDR3 sequence is 16 residues long. The germline V gene has CDR1 SGHKS and CDR2 YYEKEE (reference sequence). Trimming cost V 0 bases and J 0 bases, with 12 bases left between them. CDR3 loop: CASSLDFQRLNTEAFF. The CDR3 DNA is TGTGCCAGCAGCTTGGATTTCCAGAGATTGAACACTGAAGCTTTCTTT.

The rearrangement uses TRBV9 and TRBJ1-1; D possibly corresponds to TRBD1 (5 bases). This CDR3 has 14 amino acids. V was cut by 4 bases and J by 1 base, with 11 bases left in between. From germline, CDR1 is SGDLS and CDR2 YYNGEE. The CDR3 spells CASSPGSANTEAFF. The CDR3 DNA is TGTGCCAGCAGCCCAGGGTCGGCGAACACTGAAGCTTTCTTT.